The 16 T cell receptor beta chains below were found in one sample sequenced in a study of technical replicates of blood from a few donors. Assay used: immunoSEQ multiplex PCR; TCRdb lists only in-frame clones, some missing. Of roughly 79,000 clones listed, just under 95% are singletons. Sequencing was performed on T cells isolated from PBMCs. Receptors originate from a human donor in good health.

The V and J genes are TRBV5-6 and TRBJ2-3; D unclear. V was shortened by 0 bases and J by 4 bases, with 9 bases between the two germline ends. CDR1 SGHDT and CDR2 YYEEEE come from the germline V gene. This CDR3 is 14 amino acids long. CDR3 sequence reads: CASSLARVPDTQYF. In nucleotides, the CDR3 is TGTGCCAGCAGCTTGGCTCGAGTGCCAGATACGCAGTATTTT. The entire variable domain, with the rest obtained from reference TRBV5-6 and TRBJ2-3, is as follows: DAGVTQSPTHLIKTRGQQVTLRCSPKSGHDTVSWYQQALGQGPQFIFQYYEEEERQRGNFPDRFSGHQFPNYSSELNVNALLLGDSALYLCASSLARVPDTQYFGPGTRLTVL.

This clone has a single count. The chain links TRBV19 to TRBJ1-4; 9 bases fit TRBD1. Germline values: CDR1 LNHDA, CDR2 SQIVND (reference sequence). This CDR3 has 14 residues. Trimming took 5 bases from V and 7 from J; bases not matched to a gene: 5. The CDR3 spells CASSSGQGGEKLFF. CDR3 bases: TGTGCCAGTAGTTCGGGACAGGGAGGTGAAAAACTGTTTTTT. Looking up the rest from reference TRBV19 and TRBJ1-4 gives the full variable domain: DGGITQSPKYLFRKEGQNVTLSCEQNLNHDAMYWYRQDPGQGLRLIYYSQIVNDFQKGDIAEGYSVSREKKESFPLTVTSAQKNPTAFYLCASSSGQGGEKLFFGSGTQLSVL.

This chain connects TRBV20-1 to TRBJ2-3; D gene unclear. Trimming took off 3 bases at V and 3 bases at J, with 4 bases between the two ends. CDR1 and CDR2 from the germline V gene are DFQATT and SNEGSKA (reference sequence). This CDR3 spans 11 amino acids. Written as DNA, the CDR3 is TGCAGTGCTAGTCGTACAGATACGCAGTATTTT. Protein sequence: CSASRTDTQYF.

The chain employs TRBV28 and TRBJ2-5; 10 bases are shared with TRBD2. The CDR3 contains 14 residues. J lost 5 bases, V lost 10 bases, and 10 bases had no gene match. Per germline, CDR1 MDHEN and CDR2 SYDVKM. The chain's CDR3 is CATLSGRGWETQYF. DNA for the CDR3: TGTGCCACCCTGAGCGGGAGGGGGTGGGAGACCCAGTACTTC.

This chain uses TRBV7-9 with TRBJ2-5; TRBD2 matches 12 bases. This CDR3 comprises 17 residues. With V trimmed by 1 base and J by 2 bases, 5 bases remained unmatched. The germline CDR1 and CDR2 sequences are SEHNR and FQNEAQ (reference sequence). CDR3 in amino acids: CASSLGLAGGPQETQYF. CDR3 nucleotides: TGTGCCAGCAGCTTAGGTCTAGCGGGAGGGCCGCAAGAGACCCAGTACTTC.

The chain uses TRBV2 and TRBJ2-7, with TRBD1 identical over 10 bases. Germline V lookup: CDR1 SNHLY, CDR2 FYNNEI. V gave up 3 bases and J gave up 3 bases; unmatched junction bases: 8. This CDR3 contains 16 residues. CDR3 in DNA: TGTGCCAGCAGTGATTTTTCCGGGACAGGGGACTACGAGCAGTACTTC. Its protein is CASSDFSGTGDYEQYF. Full variable domain (remainder filled in from reference TRBV2 and TRBJ2-7): EPEVTQTPSHQVTQMGQEVILRCVPISNHLYFYWYRQILGQKVEFLVSFYNNEISEKSEIFDDQFSVERPDGSNFTLKIRSTKLEDSAMYFCASSDFSGTGDYEQYFGPGTRLTVT.

The CDR3 loop reads CASRDTGRNTEAFF. In DNA form, the CDR3 reads TGTGCCAGCCGGGACACCGGAAGGAACACTGAAGCTTTCTTT. V usage is TRBV25-1 and J usage is TRBJ1-1; TRBD1 might be the D (6 bases). The length of the CDR3 is 14 residues. Trimming took off 8 bases at V and 1 base at J, with 14 bases between the two ends. Germline V gives CDR1 MGHDK, CDR2 SYGVNS.

The chain recombines TRBV19 with TRBJ1-1; D ambiguous. The CDR3 spans 14 residues. Per the germline V gene, CDR1 is LNHDA and CDR2 is SQIVND (reference sequence). Deletions cut 4 bases from V and 4 bases from J, with 13 bases between. Here the CDR3 reads CASSTTRQVTEAFF. The CDR3 DNA sequence: TGTGCCAGTAGTACCACGAGACAAGTCACTGAAGCTTTCTTT.

The V and J genes are TRBV11-2 and TRBJ1-2; 7 bases map to TRBD1. The junction had 5 bases not matched to a gene; V was cut back by 5 bases and J by 2 bases. The CDR3 totals 14 residues. Germline-derived CDR1 and CDR2 are SGHAT and FQNNGV. This CDR3 reads CASSGYRGNYGYTF. CDR3 DNA sequence: TGTGCCAGCAGCGGCTACAGGGGCAACTATGGCTACACCTTC.

V usage is TRBV5-1 and J usage is TRBJ2-1, with 10 bases identical to TRBD2. The junction had 8 bases not matched to a gene; V was cut back by 4 bases and J by 4 bases. Germline CDR1 is SGHRS and CDR2 is YFSETQ. The length of the CDR3 is 16 residues. CDR3 nucleotides: TGCGCCAGCAGCGCGGTGCGAGCGGGAGGGTACAATGAGCAGTTCTTC. The encoded protein is CASSAVRAGGYNEQFF.

The chain uses TRBV9 and TRBJ2-1; D possibly corresponds to TRBD2 (5 bases). From germline, CDR1 is SGDLS and CDR2 YYNGEE. The CDR3 covers 16 residues. Trimming cost V 3 bases and J 5 bases, with 18 bases left between them. The CDR3 loop reads CASSGTLAAGDNEQFF. DNA for the CDR3: TGTGCCAGCAGCGGTACCCTAGCTGCAGGCGACAATGAGCAGTTCTTC.

This chain joins TRBV6-6 and TRBJ1-2, with no clear D. V lost 0 bases, J lost 2 bases, and 7 bases lay in between. The CDR3 loop spans 14 amino acids. CDR1 is MNHNY and CDR2 is SVGAGI in the germline V gene (reference sequence). The CDR3 region has the DNA TGTGCCAGCAGTTACTCCCGGGAGAACTATGGCTACACCTTC. Protein: CASSYSRENYGYTF.

The rearrangement uses TRBV2 and TRBJ2-7; 8 nucleotides line up with TRBD1. The V gene end was trimmed by 6 bases and the J gene end by 6 bases; junction bases not matched to a gene: 4. In germline, CDR1 is SNHLY, CDR2 FYNNEI. The CDR3 is made up of 12 amino acids. The CDR3 region has the DNA TGTGCCAGCAGGGCGGACAGGGCCGAGCAGTACTTC. Residues: CASRADRAEQYF.

V and J are TRBV28 and TRBJ2-3; 7 positions agree with TRBD2. CDR3 size: 15 residues. The ends lost 5 bases at V and 0 bases at J; junction bases unmatched: 5. Germline assignment: CDR1 MDHEN and CDR2 SYDVKM. CDR3 sequence reads: CASSRSGTSTDTQYF. CDR3 nucleotides: TGTGCCAGCAGTAGAAGCGGGACTAGCACAGATACGCAGTATTTT.

The chain combines TRBV5-8 with TRBJ2-1; TRBD2 matches 7 bases. The CDR3 runs to 15 residues. Germline V lookup: CDR1 SGHTS, CDR2 YDEGEE. After removal of 0 bases from V and 5 bases from J, the junction contained 5 bases not matched to a gene. Here the CDR3 DNA reads TGTGCCAGCAGCTTGGGTGCTAGCGGCAACAATGAGCAGTTCTTC. It codes for CASSLGASGNNEQFF.

This chain joins TRBV6-5 and TRBJ2-1; maybe TRBD1 (5 bases). The V gene lost 5 bases and the J gene lost 6 bases, with 8 bases spanning the gap. Per germline, CDR1 MNHEY and CDR2 SVGAGI. CDR3 length: 12 amino acids. CDR3 loop: CASSSTGNEQFF. CDR3 in DNA: TGTGCCAGCAGTAGCACAGGCAATGAGCAGTTCTTC.